This T cell receptor (beta chain) was captured by sequencing in a study of T-cell memory formation after mild COVID-19. MiXCR, run by TCRdb on the 5' RACE reads, gives a single entry per CDR3 protein. The sample carries a few hundred thousand distinct CDR3 sequences, 15% to 20% recorded once. What was sequenced was PBMCs or a T cell subset sorted from them (not recorded which). This clonotype originated in a man between 18 and 35 years old who had mild COVID-19 (a few samples of this study predate the infection). Cell type and time point are not known.

As DNA, the CDR3 is TGCGCCAGCAGCCCCGCGGGGGCCAGCGCGAATCAGCCCCAGCATTTT. This sequence encodes CASSPAGASANQPQHF. This sequence joins TRBV5-1 and TRBJ1-5, with D perhaps matching TRBD1 (6 bases). Germline CDR1 reads SGHRS; CDR2 reads YFSETQ. Trimming removed 4 bases from V and 4 bases from J, with 18 bases in between. The CDR3 has 16 residues.